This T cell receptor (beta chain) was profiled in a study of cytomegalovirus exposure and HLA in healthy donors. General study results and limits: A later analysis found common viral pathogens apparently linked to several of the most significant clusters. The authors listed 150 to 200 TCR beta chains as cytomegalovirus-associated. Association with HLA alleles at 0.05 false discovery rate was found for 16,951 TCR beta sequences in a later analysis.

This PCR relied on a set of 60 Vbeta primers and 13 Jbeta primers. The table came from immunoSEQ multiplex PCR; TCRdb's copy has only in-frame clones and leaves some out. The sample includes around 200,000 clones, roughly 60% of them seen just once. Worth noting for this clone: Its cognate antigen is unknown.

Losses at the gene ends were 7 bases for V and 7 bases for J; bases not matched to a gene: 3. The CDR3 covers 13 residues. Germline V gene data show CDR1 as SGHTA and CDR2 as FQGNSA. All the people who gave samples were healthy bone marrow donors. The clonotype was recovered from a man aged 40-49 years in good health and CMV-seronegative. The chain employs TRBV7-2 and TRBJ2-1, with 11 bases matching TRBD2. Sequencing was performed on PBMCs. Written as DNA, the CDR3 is TGTGCCAGCATCAGACTAGCGGGGAATGAGCAGTTCTTC. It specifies CASIRLAGNEQFF.